The entry below gives a single T cell receptor beta chain sequence along with its context. Its antigen remains unknown. The CDR3 extends over 15 amino acids. Trimming cost V 2 bases and J 2 bases, with 12 bases left between them. From germline, CDR1 is SGHRS and CDR2 YFSETQ. Here immunoSEQ multiplex PCR was the method, and the copy in TCRdb shows in-frame clones only, minus some. The sample lists 250,000 to 350,000 clones; around 76% were seen once. This record comes from a study of cytotoxic CD8 clonotypes in ibrutinib-treated CLL. Background on the study: Researchers reported over nine relapsed/refractory and about 15 treatment-naive patients, around 17 of them IGHV unmutated. Responses: some 24 partial, 2 complete; after median approximately six years, roughly 14 stayed remitted, approximately twelve progressed.

Study-level results: While tracking circulating CD8+ T-cell counts, baseline clonality exceeded that of age-matched healthy donors. Rising at ibrutinib response, clonality subsequently fell back toward baseline at progression.

The TCR was taken from a human donor with chronic lymphocytic leukemia. The chain combines TRBV5-1 with TRBJ2-3; tentative D call: TRBD1 (6 bases). Sequencing used PBMCs, obtained at disease progression, from a patient treated with ibrutinib. CDR3 loop: CASSFGGPITDTQYF. For the CDR3, the DNA is TGCGCCAGCAGCTTTGGGGGCCCTATCACAGATACGCAGTATTTT.